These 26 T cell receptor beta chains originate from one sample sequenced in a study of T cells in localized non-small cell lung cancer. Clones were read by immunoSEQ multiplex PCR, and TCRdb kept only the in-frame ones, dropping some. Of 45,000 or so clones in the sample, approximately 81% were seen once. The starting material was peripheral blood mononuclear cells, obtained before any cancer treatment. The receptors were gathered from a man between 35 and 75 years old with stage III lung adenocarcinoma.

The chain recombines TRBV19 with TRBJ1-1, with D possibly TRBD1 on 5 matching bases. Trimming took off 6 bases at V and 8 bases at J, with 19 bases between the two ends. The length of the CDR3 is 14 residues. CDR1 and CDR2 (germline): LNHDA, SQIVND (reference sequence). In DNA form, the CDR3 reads TGTGCCAGTAGCCGTAGGACACGTTTCGCGGAAGCTTTCTTT. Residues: CASSRRTRFAEAFF.

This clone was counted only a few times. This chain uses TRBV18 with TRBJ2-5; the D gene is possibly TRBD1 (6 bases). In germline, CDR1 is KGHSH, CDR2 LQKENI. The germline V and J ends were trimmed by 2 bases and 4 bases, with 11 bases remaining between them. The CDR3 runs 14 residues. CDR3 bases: TGTGCCAGCTCACCAGGGGGCTATACAGAGACCCAGTACTTC. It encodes CASSPGGYTETQYF.

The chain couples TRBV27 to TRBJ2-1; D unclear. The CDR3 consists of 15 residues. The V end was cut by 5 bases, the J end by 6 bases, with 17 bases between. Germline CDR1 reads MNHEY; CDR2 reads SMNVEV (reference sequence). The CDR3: CASSLPHSMGNEQFF. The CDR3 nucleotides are TGTGCCAGCAGTCTCCCTCATTCAATGGGCAATGAGCAGTTCTTC.

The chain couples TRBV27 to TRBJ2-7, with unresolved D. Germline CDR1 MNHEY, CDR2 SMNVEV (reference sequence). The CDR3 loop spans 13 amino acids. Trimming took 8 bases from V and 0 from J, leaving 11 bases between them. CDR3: CASALLTSYEQYF. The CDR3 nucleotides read TGTGCCAGCGCTCTACTGACCTCCTACGAGCAGTACTTC.

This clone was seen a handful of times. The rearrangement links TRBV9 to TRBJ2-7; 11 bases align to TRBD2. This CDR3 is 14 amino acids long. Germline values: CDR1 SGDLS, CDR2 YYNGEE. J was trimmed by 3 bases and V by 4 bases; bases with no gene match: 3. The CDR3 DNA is TGTGCCAGCAGCCCTAGCGGGGGGCTCTACGAGCAGTACTTC. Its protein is CASSPSGGLYEQYF.

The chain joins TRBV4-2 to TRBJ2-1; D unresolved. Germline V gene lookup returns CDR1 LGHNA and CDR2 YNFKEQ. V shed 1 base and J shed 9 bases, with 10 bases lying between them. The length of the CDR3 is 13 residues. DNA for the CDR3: TGTGCCAGCAGCCAAGGACTCTCCACTGAGCAGTTCTTC. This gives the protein CASSQGLSTEQFF.

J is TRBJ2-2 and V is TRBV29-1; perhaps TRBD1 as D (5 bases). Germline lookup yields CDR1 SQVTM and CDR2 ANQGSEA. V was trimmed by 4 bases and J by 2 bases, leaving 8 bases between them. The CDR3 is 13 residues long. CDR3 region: CSVVTANTGELFF. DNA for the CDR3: TGCAGCGTTGTGACAGCAAACACCGGGGAGCTGTTTTTT.

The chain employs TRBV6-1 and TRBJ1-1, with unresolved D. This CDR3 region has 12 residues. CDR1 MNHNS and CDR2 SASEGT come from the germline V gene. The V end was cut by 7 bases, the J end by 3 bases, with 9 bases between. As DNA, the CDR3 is TGTGCCAGCACCGACGCGGACACTGAAGCTTTCTTT. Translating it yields CASTDADTEAFF.

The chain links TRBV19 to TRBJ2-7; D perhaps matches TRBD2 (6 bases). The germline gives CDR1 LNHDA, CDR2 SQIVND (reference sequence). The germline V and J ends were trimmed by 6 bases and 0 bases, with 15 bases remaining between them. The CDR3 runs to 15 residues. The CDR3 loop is CASRGRVADSYEQYF. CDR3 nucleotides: TGTGCCAGTAGGGGACGGGTAGCGGACTCCTACGAGCAGTACTTC.

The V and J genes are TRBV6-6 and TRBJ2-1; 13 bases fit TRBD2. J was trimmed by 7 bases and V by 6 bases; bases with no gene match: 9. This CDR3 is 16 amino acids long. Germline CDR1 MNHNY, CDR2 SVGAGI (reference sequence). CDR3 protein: CASRPSGLAGNNEQFF. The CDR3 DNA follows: TGTGCCAGCAGGCCTTCGGGACTAGCGGGGAATAATGAGCAGTTCTTC.

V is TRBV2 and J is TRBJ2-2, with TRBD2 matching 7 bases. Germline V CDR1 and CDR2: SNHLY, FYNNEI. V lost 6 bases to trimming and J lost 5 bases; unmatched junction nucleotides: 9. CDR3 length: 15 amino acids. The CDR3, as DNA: TGTGCCAGCAGGATCGGGACTACCGGGACCGGGGAGCTGTTTTTT. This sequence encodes CASRIGTTGTGELFF.

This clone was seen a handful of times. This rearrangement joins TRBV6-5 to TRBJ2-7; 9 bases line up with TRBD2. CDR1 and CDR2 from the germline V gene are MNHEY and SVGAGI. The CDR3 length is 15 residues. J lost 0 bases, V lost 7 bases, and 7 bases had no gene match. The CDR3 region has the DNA TGTGCCAGCACCGAAGCGGGGGGTTCCTCCTACGAGCAGTACTTC. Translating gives CASTEAGGSSYEQYF.

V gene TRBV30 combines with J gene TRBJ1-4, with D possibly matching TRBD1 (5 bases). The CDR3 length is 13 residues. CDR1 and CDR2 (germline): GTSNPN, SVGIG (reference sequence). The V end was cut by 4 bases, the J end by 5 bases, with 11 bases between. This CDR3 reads CAWTFRANEKLFF. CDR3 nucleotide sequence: TGTGCCTGGACATTCAGGGCGAATGAAAAACTGTTTTTT. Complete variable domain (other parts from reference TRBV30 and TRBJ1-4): SQTIHQWPATLVQPVGSPLSLECTVEGTSNPNLYWYRQAAGRGLQLLFYSVGIGQISSEVPQNLSASRPQDRQFILSSKKLLLSDSGFYLCAWTFRANEKLFFGSGTQLSVL.

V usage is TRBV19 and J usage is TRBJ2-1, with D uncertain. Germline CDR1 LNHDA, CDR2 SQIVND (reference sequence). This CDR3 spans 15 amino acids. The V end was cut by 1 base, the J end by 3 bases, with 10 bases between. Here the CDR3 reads CASSIATGYYNEQFF. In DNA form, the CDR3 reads TGTGCCAGTAGTATAGCCACCGGGTACTACAATGAGCAGTTCTTC.

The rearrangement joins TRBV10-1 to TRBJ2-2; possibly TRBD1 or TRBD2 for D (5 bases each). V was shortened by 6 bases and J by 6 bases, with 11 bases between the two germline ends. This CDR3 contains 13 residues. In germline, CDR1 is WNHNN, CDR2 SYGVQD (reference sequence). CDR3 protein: CASSMGPPGELFF. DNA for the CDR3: TGCGCCAGCAGCATGGGACCCCCCGGGGAGCTGTTTTTT.

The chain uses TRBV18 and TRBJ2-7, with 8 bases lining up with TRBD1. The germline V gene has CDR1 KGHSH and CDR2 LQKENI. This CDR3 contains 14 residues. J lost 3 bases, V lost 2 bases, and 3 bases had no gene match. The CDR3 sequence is CASSPYDRGYEQYF. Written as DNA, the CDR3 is TGTGCCAGCTCACCATACGACAGGGGCTACGAGCAGTACTTC.

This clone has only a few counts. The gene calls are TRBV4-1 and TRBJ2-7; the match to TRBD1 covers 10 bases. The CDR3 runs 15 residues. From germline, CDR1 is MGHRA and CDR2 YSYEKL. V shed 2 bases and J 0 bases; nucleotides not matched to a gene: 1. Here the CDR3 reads CASSQRTGGSYEQYF. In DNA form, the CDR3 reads TGCGCCAGCAGCCAAAGGACAGGGGGCTCCTACGAGCAGTACTTC.

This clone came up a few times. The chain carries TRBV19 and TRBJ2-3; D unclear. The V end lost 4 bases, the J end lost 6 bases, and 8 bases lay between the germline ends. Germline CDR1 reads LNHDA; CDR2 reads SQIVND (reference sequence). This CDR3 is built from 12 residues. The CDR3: CASSTQYDTQYF. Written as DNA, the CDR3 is TGTGCCAGTAGTACCCAGTACGATACGCAGTATTTT.

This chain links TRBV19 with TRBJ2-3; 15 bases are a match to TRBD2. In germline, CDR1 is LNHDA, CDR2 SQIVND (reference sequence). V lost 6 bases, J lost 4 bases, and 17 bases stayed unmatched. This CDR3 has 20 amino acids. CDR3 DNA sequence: TGTGCCAGTAGGGATGTACTTGGGACTAGCGGGGGGCGGGGGCCAGATACGCAGTATTTT. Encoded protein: CASRDVLGTSGGRGPDTQYF.

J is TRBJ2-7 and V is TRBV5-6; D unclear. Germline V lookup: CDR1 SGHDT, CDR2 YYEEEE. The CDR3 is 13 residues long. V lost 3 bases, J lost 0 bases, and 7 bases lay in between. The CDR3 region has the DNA TGTGCCAGCAGCTCACAGAACTCCTACGAGCAGTACTTC. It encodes CASSSQNSYEQYF.

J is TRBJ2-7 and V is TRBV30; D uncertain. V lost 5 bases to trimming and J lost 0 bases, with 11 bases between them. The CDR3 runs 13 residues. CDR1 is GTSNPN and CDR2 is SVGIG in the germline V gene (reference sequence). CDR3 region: CAWSGWDSYEQYF. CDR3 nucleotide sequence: TGTGCCTGGTCAGGATGGGACTCCTACGAGCAGTACTTC.

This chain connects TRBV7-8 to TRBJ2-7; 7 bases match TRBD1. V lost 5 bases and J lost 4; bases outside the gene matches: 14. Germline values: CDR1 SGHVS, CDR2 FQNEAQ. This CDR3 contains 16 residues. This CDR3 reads CASSARDSFVGYEQYF. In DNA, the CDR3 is TGTGCCAGCAGCGCCAGGGACAGCTTCGTGGGATACGAGCAGTACTTC.

In DNA, the CDR3 is TGCAGCGTTGATTCAGGGGGGGTCTATGGCTACACCTTC. Its protein is CSVDSGGVYGYTF. The chain links TRBV29-1 to TRBJ1-2; the match to TRBD1 covers 7 bases. The V segment lost 3 bases and the J segment 4 bases; nucleotides outside the gene matches: 5. The CDR3 contains 13 residues. Germline assignment: CDR1 SQVTM and CDR2 ANQGSEA.

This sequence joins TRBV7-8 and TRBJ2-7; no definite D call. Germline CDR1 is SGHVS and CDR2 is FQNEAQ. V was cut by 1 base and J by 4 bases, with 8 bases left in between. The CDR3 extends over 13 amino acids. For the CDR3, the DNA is TGTGCCAGCAGCTTAGAAAGTGGTTACGAGCAGTACTTC. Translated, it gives CASSLESGYEQYF.

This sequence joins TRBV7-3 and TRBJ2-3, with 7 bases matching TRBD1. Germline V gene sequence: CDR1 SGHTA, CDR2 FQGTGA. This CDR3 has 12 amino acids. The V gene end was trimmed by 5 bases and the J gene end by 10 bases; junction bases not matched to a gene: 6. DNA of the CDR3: TGTGCCAGCAGCCCAGGGGGTGGGGCGCAGTATTTT. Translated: CASSPGGGAQYF.

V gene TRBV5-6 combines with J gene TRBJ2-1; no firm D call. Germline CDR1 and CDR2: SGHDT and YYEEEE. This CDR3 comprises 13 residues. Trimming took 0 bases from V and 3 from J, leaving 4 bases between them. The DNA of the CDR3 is TGTGCCAGCAGCTTGGTCGTCTACAATGAGCAGTTCTTC. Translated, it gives CASSLVVYNEQFF.